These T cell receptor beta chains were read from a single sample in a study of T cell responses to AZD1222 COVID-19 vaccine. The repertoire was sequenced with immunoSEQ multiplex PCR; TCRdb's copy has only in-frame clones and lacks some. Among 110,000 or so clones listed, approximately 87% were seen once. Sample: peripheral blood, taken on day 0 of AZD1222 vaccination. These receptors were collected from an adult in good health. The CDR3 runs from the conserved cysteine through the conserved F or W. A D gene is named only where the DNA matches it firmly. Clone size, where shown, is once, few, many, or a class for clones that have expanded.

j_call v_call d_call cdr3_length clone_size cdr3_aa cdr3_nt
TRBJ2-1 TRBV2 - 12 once CASSPRVGEQFF TGTGCCAGCAGTCCCCGTGTGGGGGAGCAGTTCTTC
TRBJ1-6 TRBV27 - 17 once CASSFTAQGRYNSPLHF TGTGCCAGCAGTTTTACAGCGCAGGGGCGGTATAATTCACCCCTCCACTTT
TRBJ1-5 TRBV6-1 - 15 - CASSEWTPRVQPQHF TGTGCCAGCAGTGAGTGGACCCCACGGGTTCAGCCCCAGCATTTT
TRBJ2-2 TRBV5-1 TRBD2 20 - CASSPSGRREGFSNTGELFF TGCGCCAGCAGCCCCTCAGGTCGGCGGGAGGGGTTCTCGAACACCGGGGAGCTGTTTTTT
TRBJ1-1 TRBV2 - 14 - CASSRRMGRGEAFF TGTGCCAGCAGCAGACGAATGGGCAGGGGAGAAGCTTTCTTT
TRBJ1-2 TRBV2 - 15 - CASSEPFQGVYGYTF TGTGCCAGCAGTGAGCCGTTTCAGGGAGTCTATGGCTACACCTTC
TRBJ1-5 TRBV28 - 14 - CASSHGGGNQPQHF TGTGCCAGCAGTCACGGGGGGGGGAATCAGCCCCAGCATTTT
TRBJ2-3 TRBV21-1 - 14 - CARGARARFDTQYF TGTGCCAGGGGGGCTAGGGCGAGATTCGATACGCAGTATTTT
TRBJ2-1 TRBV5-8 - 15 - CASSLEWGPYNEQFF TGTGCCAGCAGCTTGGAGTGGGGGCCCTACAATGAGCAGTTCTTC
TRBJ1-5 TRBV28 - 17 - CASSLLGSGRVGQPQHF TGTGCCAGCAGTTTATTAGGAAGCGGTAGGGTTGGGCAGCCCCAGCATTTT
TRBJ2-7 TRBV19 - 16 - CASSIGPRGGSYEQYF TGTGCCAGTAGTATAGGACCGAGGGGGGGTTCCTACGAGCAGTACTTC
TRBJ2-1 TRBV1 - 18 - CTSSQVPETSGLDNEQFF TGCACCAGCAGCCAAGTCCCCGAGACTAGCGGTCTAGACAATGAGCAGTTCTTC
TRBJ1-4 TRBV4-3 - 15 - CASSQDIGLNEKLFF TGCGCCAGCAGCCAAGACATCGGCCTGAATGAAAAACTGTTTTTT
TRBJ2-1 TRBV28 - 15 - CASSLSPRTVNEQFF TGTGCCAGCAGTTTATCCCCCCGGACCGTAAATGAGCAGTTCTTC
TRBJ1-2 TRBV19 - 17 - CASSIDFSGTANYGYTF TGTGCCAGTAGTATAGATTTCTCCGGGACGGCAAACTATGGCTACACCTTC
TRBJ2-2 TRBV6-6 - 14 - CASSYPTGTGELFF TGTGCCAGCAGTTACCCTACAGGGACCGGGGAGCTGTTTTTT
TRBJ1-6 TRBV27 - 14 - CASSLYGPGSPLHF TGTGCCAGCAGTTTATATGGACCGGGTTCACCCCTCCACTTT
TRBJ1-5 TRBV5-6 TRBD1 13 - CASSPQGGQPQHF TGTGCCAGCAGTCCACAGGGGGGTCAGCCCCAGCATTTT
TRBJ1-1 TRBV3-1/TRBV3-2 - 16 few CASSPYHGTMNTEAFF TGTGCCAGCAGCCCATACCACGGGACAATGAACACTGAAGCTTTCTTT
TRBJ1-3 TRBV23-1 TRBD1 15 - CAPPGQGSFGNTIYF TGCGCCCCCCCGGGACAGGGATCCTTTGGAAACACCATATATTTT
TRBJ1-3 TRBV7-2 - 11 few CASSYGGTIYF TGTGCCAGCAGTTACGGGGGCACCATATATTTT
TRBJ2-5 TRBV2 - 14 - CASSEAFYQETQYF TGTGCCAGCAGTGAAGCGTTCTACCAAGAGACCCAGTACTTC
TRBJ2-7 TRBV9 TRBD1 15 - CASSVAAGGHYEQYF TGTGCCAGCAGCGTAGCGGCAGGGGGCCACTACGAGCAGTACTTC
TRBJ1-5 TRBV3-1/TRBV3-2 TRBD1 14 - CASSLGTGYQPQHF TGTGCCAGCAGCCTGGGGACAGGGTATCAGCCCCAGCATTTT
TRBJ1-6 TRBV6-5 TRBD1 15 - CASRPGQPYNSPLHF TGTGCCAGCAGACCGGGACAGCCTTATAATTCACCCCTCCACTTT
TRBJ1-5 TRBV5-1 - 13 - CASSLESNQPQHF TGCGCCAGCAGCTTAGAGAGCAATCAGCCCCAGCATTTT
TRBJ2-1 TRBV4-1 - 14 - CASSQVAGENEQFF TGCGCCAGCAGCCAAGTTGCGGGTGAAAATGAGCAGTTCTTC
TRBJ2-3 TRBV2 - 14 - CASSDPASTDTQYF TGTGCCAGCAGTGATCCTGCTAGCACAGATACGCAGTATTTT
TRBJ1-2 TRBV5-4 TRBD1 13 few CASSRGQEFSNTF TGTGCCAGCAGCCGGGGACAGGAATTCTCCAACACCTTC
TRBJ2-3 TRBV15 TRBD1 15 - CATSRRGTGEDTQYF TGTGCCACCAGCAGGAGGGGGACAGGTGAAGATACGCAGTATTTT
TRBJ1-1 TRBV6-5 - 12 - CASSRVNTEAFF TGTGCCAGCAGTCGGGTGAACACTGAAGCTTTCTTT
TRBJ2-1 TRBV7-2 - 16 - CASSLVGTGFGNEQFF TGTGCCAGCAGCTTGGTGGGGACGGGATTTGGGAATGAGCAGTTCTTC
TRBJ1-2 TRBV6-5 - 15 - CASSYDSGASYGYTF TGTGCCAGCAGTTACGATTCTGGGGCGAGCTATGGCTACACCTTC
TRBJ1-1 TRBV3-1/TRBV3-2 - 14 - CASSHGLMNTEAFF TGTGCCAGCAGCCATGGACTGATGAACACTGAAGCTTTCTTT
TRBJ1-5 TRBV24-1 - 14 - CATSEGGFTQPQHF TGTGCCACCAGTGAAGGTGGGTTCACTCAGCCCCAGCATTTT
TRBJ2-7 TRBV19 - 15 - CASSIIQGRSYEQYF TGTGCCAGTAGTATAATCCAGGGTAGGTCCTACGAGCAGTACTTC
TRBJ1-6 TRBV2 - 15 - CASRDRSSYNSPLHF TGTGCCAGCAGGGACAGAAGCTCCTATAATTCACCCCTCCACTTT
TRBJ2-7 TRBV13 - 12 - CASSFGKREQYF TGTGCCAGCAGCTTTGGGAAGCGCGAGCAGTACTTC
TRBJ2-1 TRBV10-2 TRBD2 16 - CASRNHQAGGSNEQFF TGCGCCAGCAGAAATCATCAAGCGGGAGGGAGTAATGAGCAGTTCTTC
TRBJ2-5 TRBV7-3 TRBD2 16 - CASSRNQRGAQETQYF TGTGCCAGCAGCCGAAACCAGCGGGGGGCACAAGAGACCCAGTACTTC
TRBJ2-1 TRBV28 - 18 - CASSPIGGGDRRVDEQFF TGTGCCAGCAGTCCCATTGGGGGAGGGGACAGGAGGGTAGATGAGCAGTTCTTC
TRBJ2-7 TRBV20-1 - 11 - CSAQQGYEQYF TGCAGTGCACAACAGGGATACGAGCAGTACTTC
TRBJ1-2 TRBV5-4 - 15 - CASSLVPDSLYGYTF TGTGCCAGCAGCTTGGTCCCAGACAGCCTGTATGGCTACACCTTC
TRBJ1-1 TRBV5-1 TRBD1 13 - CASSITGDTEAFF TGCGCCAGCAGCATAACAGGGGACACTGAAGCTTTCTTT
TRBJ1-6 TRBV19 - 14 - CASSPYRANSPLHF TGTGCCAGTAGTCCTTACAGGGCGAATTCACCCCTCCACTTT
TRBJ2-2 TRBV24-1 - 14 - CATSAGSHTGELFF TGTGCCACCAGTGCAGGGTCCCACACCGGGGAGCTGTTTTTT
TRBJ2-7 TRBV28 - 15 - CASIPVGRSAYEQYF TGTGCCAGCATTCCTGTCGGGCGGAGTGCGTACGAGCAGTACTTC
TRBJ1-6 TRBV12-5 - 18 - CASGLETGTSSYNSPLHF TGTGCTAGTGGTTTGGAAACCGGGACGAGCTCCTATAATTCACCCCTCCACTTT
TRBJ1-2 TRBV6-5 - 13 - CASRRTDLYGYTF TGTGCCAGCAGACGGACAGACCTCTATGGCTACACCTTC
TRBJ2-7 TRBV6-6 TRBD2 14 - CASSRLAEAYEQYF TGTGCCAGCAGTCGACTAGCGGAGGCCTACGAGCAGTACTTC
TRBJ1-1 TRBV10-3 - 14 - CAITQRGMNTEAFF TGTGCCATCACTCAACGCGGAATGAACACTGAAGCTTTCTTT
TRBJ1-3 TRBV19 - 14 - CASSNFGSGNTIYF TGTGCCAGTAGTAATTTTGGATCTGGAAACACCATATATTTT
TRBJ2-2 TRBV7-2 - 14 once CASSLATNTGELFF TGTGCCAGCAGCTTAGCGACGAACACCGGGGAGCTGTTTTTT
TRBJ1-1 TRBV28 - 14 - CASSGRRGYTEAFF TGTGCCAGCAGCGGACGGCGTGGATACACTGAAGCTTTCTTT
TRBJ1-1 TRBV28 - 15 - CASTVMGAGGTEAFF TGTGCCAGCACTGTTATGGGGGCTGGGGGCACTGAAGCTTTCTTT
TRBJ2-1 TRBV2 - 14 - CASSETGRHNEQFF TGTGCCAGCAGTGAAACGGGACGTCACAATGAGCAGTTCTTC
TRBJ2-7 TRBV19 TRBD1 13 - CASMGTGDYEQYF TGTGCCAGTATGGGGACAGGGGACTACGAGCAGTACTTC